This entry lists 9 T cell receptor beta chains sequenced from one sample in a study of T cell responses to AZD1222 COVID-19 vaccine (dated by TCRdb to the early 2020s). Library construction relied on the immunoSEQ multiplex PCR assay. TCRdb provides this immuneACCESS table in a form limited to in-frame rearrangements. Some clones are lacking; in checked studies, under half of them reflect an unresolved V gene, and why the rest are absent is not known. Counted in this sample were approximately 56,000 clones; roughly 85% of them appeared once. The ten biggest clones cover about 15% of the sample. Explained via the paper, the time point label denotes: baseline before first vaccination. The input for sequencing was peripheral blood, taken on day 0 of AZD1222 vaccination. The receptors originated from an adult in good health.

The chain is built from TRBV19 and TRBJ1-1, with D unresolved. The V gene lost 5 bases and the J gene lost 1 base, with 8 bases spanning the gap. The CDR3 extends over 13 amino acids. Per germline, CDR1 LNHDA and CDR2 SQIVND (reference sequence). In DNA form, the CDR3 reads TGTGCCAGTAGTCCCCGGCCGAACACTGAAGCTTTCTTT. It encodes CASSPRPNTEAFF.

The V gene is TRBV11-2, the J gene TRBJ2-3, with unresolved D. Germline lookup yields CDR1 SGHAT and CDR2 FQNNGV. Trimming took 3 bases from V and 0 from J, leaving 7 bases between them. This CDR3 comprises 14 residues. The DNA for the CDR3 is TGTGCCAGCAGCTTGACGGCTAGCACAGATACGCAGTATTTT. Translating gives CASSLTASTDTQYF. Looking up the rest from reference TRBV11-2 and TRBJ2-3 gives the full variable domain: EAGVAQSPRYKIIEKRQSVAFWCNPISGHATLYWYQQILGQGPKLLIQFQNNGVVDDSQLPKDRFSAERLKGVDSTLKIQPAKLEDSAVYLCASSLTASTDTQYFGPGTRLTVL.

The chain is built from TRBV5-6 and TRBJ2-5, with TRBD2 matching over 9 bases. CDR1 and CDR2 from the germline V gene are SGHDT and YYEEEE. The V and J ends lost 4 bases and 5 bases, in that order; junction bases with no gene match: 12. The CDR3 is 16 residues long. The CDR3 reads CASSKISGGGRETQYF. The CDR3 DNA reads as TGTGCCAGCAGCAAGATTAGCGGGGGAGGACGTGAGACCCAGTACTTC.

The chain carries TRBV29-1 and TRBJ1-2; unclear D gene. Germline-derived CDR1 and CDR2 are SQVTM and ANQGSEA. This CDR3 spans 14 amino acids. V was shortened by 4 bases and J by 1 base, with 13 bases between the two germline ends. Here the CDR3 reads CSVVDSINNYGYTF. The CDR3 nucleotides read TGCAGCGTTGTGGACTCAATTAATAACTATGGCTACACCTTC. Full variable domain (outside the CDR3, taken from reference TRBV29-1 and TRBJ1-2): SAVISQKPSRDICQRGTSLTIQCQVDSQVTMMFWYRQQPGQSLTLIATANQGSEATYESGFVIDKFPISRPNLTFSTLTVSNMSPEDSSIYLCSVVDSINNYGYTFGSGTRLTVV.

The CDR3 reads CASSQLPGQPQHF. CDR3 coding DNA: TGCGCCAGCAGCCAGTTACCGGGCCAGCCCCAGCATTTT. J is TRBJ1-5 and V is TRBV4-1, with D unresolved. Germline lookup yields CDR1 MGHRA and CDR2 YSYEKL. There are 13 residues in the CDR3. Trimming stripped 3 bases from V and 7 bases from J, with 10 bases between.

The CDR3 DNA reads TGTGCCAGCAGTTTAGATACCGGAACAGGGAGATATGGCTACACCTTC. Protein product: CASSLDTGTGRYGYTF. V usage is TRBV28 and J usage is TRBJ1-2; a possible D gene is TRBD1 (6 bases). The CDR3 spans 16 residues. V gave up 2 bases and J gave up 5 bases, with 18 bases separating them. Germline V gives CDR1 MDHEN, CDR2 SYDVKM.

This sequence joins TRBV5-1 and TRBJ2-7; unclear D gene. The CDR3 has 14 amino acids. From germline, CDR1 is SGHRS and CDR2 YFSETQ. V lost 3 bases to trimming and J lost 2 bases, with 12 bases between them. The CDR3 region is CASSSYTEAYEQYF. In DNA form, the CDR3 reads TGCGCCAGCAGCTCTTATACGGAAGCCTACGAGCAGTACTTC.

This chain uses TRBV7-9 with TRBJ2-3; maybe TRBD1 (5 bases). Trimming cost V 4 bases and J 0 bases, with 14 bases left between them. Germline V gene data show CDR1 as SEHNR and CDR2 as FQNEAQ (reference sequence). The CDR3 has 16 amino acids. The CDR3 loop is CASSSQTAASTDTQYF. The DNA of the CDR3 is TGTGCCAGCAGCTCGCAGACAGCCGCTAGCACAGATACGCAGTATTTT.

The rearrangement joins TRBV24-1 to TRBJ2-1, with D possibly being TRBD1 (6 bases). CDR1 KGHDR and CDR2 SFDVKD come from the germline V gene. The CDR3 has 15 amino acids. V was cut by 4 bases and J by 3 bases, with 12 bases left in between. CDR3 loop: CATSDPRDNYNEQFF. CDR3 nucleotide sequence: TGTGCCACCAGTGACCCTCGGGACAACTACAATGAGCAGTTCTTC.